This is a list of T cell receptor beta chains from one sample in a study of blood T cell repertoires in COVID-19. Clones were sequenced by immunoSEQ multiplex PCR, and TCRdb holds only the in-frame ones, with some missing. This table has nearly 95,000 clones, roughly 90% appearing once. The specimen sequenced was peripheral blood. The receptors were gathered from a human donor with active COVID-19. The donor label of this sample is uncertain. Both conserved end residues are part of each CDR3. A D gene is named only where the DNA matches it firmly. A row's size may be missing; if present it is once, few, many or a size class.

D gene: -; V gene: TRBV28; J gene: TRBJ2-7; clone size: -; CDR3 protein: CASSTLVGGYEQYF; CDR3 DNA: TGTGCCAGCAGTACCCTTGTGGGGGGCTACGAGCAGTACTTC
D gene: TRBD2; V gene: TRBV6-2/TRBV6-3; J gene: TRBJ2-5; clone size: -; CDR3 protein: CASSRPTSGAATPQYF; CDR3 DNA: TGTGCCAGCAGTAGACCTACTAGCGGGGCCGCGACGCCCCAGTACTTC
D gene: TRBD1; V gene: TRBV5-1; J gene: TRBJ2-7; clone size: -; CDR3 protein: CASSFIQTPGQPSYEQYF; CDR3 DNA: TGCGCCAGCAGCTTCATACAAACCCCGGGACAGCCCTCCTACGAGCAGTACTTC
D gene: TRBD1; V gene: TRBV27; J gene: TRBJ2-1; clone size: -; CDR3 protein: CASSLTVRDREVF; CDR3 DNA: TGTGCCAGCAGTTTAACGGTGAGGGACAGGGAAGTCTTC
D gene: -; V gene: TRBV12-5; J gene: TRBJ2-5; clone size: -; CDR3 protein: CASGLVGLDETQYF; CDR3 DNA: TGTGCTAGTGGTTTGGTAGGTCTAGATGAGACCCAGTACTTC
D gene: TRBD1; V gene: TRBV9; J gene: TRBJ1-2; clone size: -; CDR3 protein: CASSIYDRGRGYGYTF; CDR3 DNA: TGTGCCAGCAGCATTTATGACAGGGGACGGGGCTATGGCTACACCTTC
D gene: TRBD1; V gene: TRBV2; J gene: TRBJ1-1; clone size: -; CDR3 protein: CASRENRDRGGGRNTEAFF; CDR3 DNA: TGTGCCAGCAGAGAAAACCGGGACAGGGGAGGCGGAAGGAACACTGAAGCTTTCTTT
D gene: TRBD1; V gene: TRBV18; J gene: TRBJ1-2; clone size: -; CDR3 protein: CASSPLLNRGFNGYTF; CDR3 DNA: TGTGCCAGCTCACCACTATTAAACAGGGGATTTAATGGCTACACCTTC
D gene: TRBD1; V gene: TRBV19; J gene: TRBJ1-5; clone size: -; CDR3 protein: CASKTGNQPQHF; CDR3 DNA: TGTGCCAGTAAGACAGGGAATCAGCCCCAGCATTTT
D gene: TRBD1; V gene: TRBV6-2/TRBV6-3; J gene: TRBJ1-1; clone size: -; CDR3 protein: CASSLTGINTEAFF; CDR3 DNA: TGTGCCAGCAGTTTGACAGGGATTAACACTGAAGCTTTCTTT
D gene: TRBD2; V gene: TRBV5-6; J gene: TRBJ2-1; clone size: once; CDR3 protein: CASSPTSGGARLGPFF; CDR3 DNA: TGTGCCAGCAGCCCGACTAGCGGGGGGGCCAGGCTTGGTCCGTTCTTC
D gene: -; V gene: TRBV7-2; J gene: TRBJ2-2; clone size: few; CDR3 protein: CASSLARAGAVNTGELFF; CDR3 DNA: TGTGCCAGCAGCTTAGCGCGGGCGGGGGCCGTGAACACCGGGGAGCTGTTTTTT
D gene: TRBD2; V gene: TRBV9; J gene: TRBJ2-2; clone size: -; CDR3 protein: CASSPRTSGGSGELFF; CDR3 DNA: TGTGCCAGCAGCCCTCGGACTAGCGGGGGGTCCGGGGAGCTGTTTTTT
D gene: -; V gene: TRBV5-5; J gene: TRBJ2-7; clone size: once; CDR3 protein: CASSLGSSYEQYF; CDR3 DNA: TGTGCCAGCAGCTTGGGGAGCTCCTACGAGCAGTACTTC
D gene: TRBD1; V gene: TRBV27; J gene: TRBJ2-6; clone size: -; CDR3 protein: CASSYFRGQGPSGANVLTF; CDR3 DNA: TGTGCCAGCAGTTACTTCAGAGGACAGGGCCCTTCTGGGGCCAACGTCCTGACTTTC
D gene: -; V gene: TRBV25-1; J gene: TRBJ2-1; clone size: once; CDR3 protein: CASSDPGTSSNEQFF; CDR3 DNA: TGTGCCAGCAGTGATCCCGGGACTTCATCCAATGAGCAGTTCTTC
D gene: TRBD2; V gene: TRBV7-2; J gene: TRBJ2-3; clone size: -; CDR3 protein: CASSFLAGTTDTQYF; CDR3 DNA: TGTGCCAGCAGCTTCCTAGCGGGCACCACAGATACGCAGTATTTT
D gene: -; V gene: TRBV9; J gene: TRBJ1-5; clone size: once; CDR3 protein: CASSAGTGSNQPQHF; CDR3 DNA: TGTGCCAGCAGCGCCGGGACTGGGAGCAATCAGCCCCAGCATTTT
D gene: -; V gene: TRBV19; J gene: TRBJ1-6; clone size: -; CDR3 protein: CASSPDGGYRSYNSPLHF; CDR3 DNA: TGTGCCAGTAGTCCGGACGGGGGGTATCGCTCCTATAATTCACCCCTCCACTTT
D gene: TRBD1; V gene: TRBV7-2; J gene: TRBJ1-5; clone size: -; CDR3 protein: CASSRTGAGQPQHF; CDR3 DNA: TGTGCCAGCAGCCGGACAGGGGCAGGCCAGCCCCAGCATTTT
D gene: -; V gene: TRBV2; J gene: TRBJ1-2; clone size: -; CDR3 protein: CASSEGHGGTLGGYTF; CDR3 DNA: TGTGCCAGCAGTGAAGGGCACGGAGGGACTTTGGGAGGCTACACCTTC
D gene: TRBD2; V gene: TRBV12-5; J gene: TRBJ2-3; clone size: once; CDR3 protein: CASGRTSGGYVGVTDTQYF; CDR3 DNA: TGTGCTAGTGGCCGAACTAGCGGGGGGTATGTGGGCGTAACAGATACGCAGTATTTT
D gene: TRBD1; V gene: TRBV12-5; J gene: TRBJ1-5; clone size: -; CDR3 protein: CASVLGGPNQPQHF; CDR3 DNA: TGTGCTAGTGTCCTAGGGGGCCCCAATCAGCCCCAGCATTTT
D gene: -; V gene: TRBV6-2/TRBV6-3; J gene: TRBJ1-6; clone size: -; CDR3 protein: CASSYLGDNSPLHF; CDR3 DNA: TGTGCCAGCAGTTACCTGGGAGATAATTCACCCCTCCACTTT
D gene: TRBD2; V gene: TRBV12-3/TRBV12-4; J gene: TRBJ2-7; clone size: -; CDR3 protein: CASGREGHREQYF; CDR3 DNA: TGTGCCAGCGGTCGGGAGGGCCATCGGGAGCAGTACTTC
D gene: -; V gene: TRBV30; J gene: TRBJ1-2; clone size: -; CDR3 protein: CAWSLRTDQYGYTF; CDR3 DNA: TGTGCCTGGAGTCTTAGGACAGACCAGTATGGCTACACCTTC
D gene: -; V gene: TRBV12-5; J gene: TRBJ1-5; clone size: -; CDR3 protein: CASGPPAGDNQPQHF; CDR3 DNA: TGTGCTAGTGGCCCACCCGCGGGCGACAATCAGCCCCAGCATTTT
D gene: -; V gene: TRBV7-2; J gene: TRBJ1-4; clone size: -; CDR3 protein: CASSLGGRTNEKLFF; CDR3 DNA: TGTGCCAGCAGCTTGGGGGGACGAACTAATGAAAAACTGTTTTTT
D gene: TRBD2; V gene: TRBV11-3; J gene: TRBJ2-3; clone size: -; CDR3 protein: CASSPSTSGADTQYF; CDR3 DNA: TGTGCCAGCAGCCCGTCGACTAGCGGGGCGGATACGCAGTATTTT
D gene: -; V gene: TRBV7-8; J gene: TRBJ1-6; clone size: -; CDR3 protein: CASSVTGNYNSPLHF; CDR3 DNA: TGTGCCAGCAGCGTCACAGGGAACTATAATTCACCCCTCCACTTT
D gene: TRBD2; V gene: TRBV19; J gene: TRBJ2-1; clone size: -; CDR3 protein: CASSIDPVGAGGRNEQFF; CDR3 DNA: TGTGCCAGTAGTATAGATCCCGTTGGAGCGGGGGGGCGCAATGAGCAGTTCTTC
D gene: -; V gene: TRBV9; J gene: TRBJ1-2; clone size: -; CDR3 protein: CASSGTRYYGYTF; CDR3 DNA: TGTGCCAGCAGCGGTACCAGATACTATGGCTACACCTTC
D gene: TRBD1; V gene: TRBV5-8; J gene: TRBJ2-3; clone size: -; CDR3 protein: CASSLDKGGTSTDTQYF; CDR3 DNA: TGTGCCAGCAGCTTGGATAAAGGGGGCACTAGCACAGATACGCAGTATTTT
D gene: TRBD1; V gene: TRBV7-9; J gene: TRBJ1-6; clone size: once; CDR3 protein: CASSSDLSLRDRNSPLHF; CDR3 DNA: TGTGCCAGCAGCTCCGACCTGAGTCTCCGGGACAGAAATTCACCCCTCCACTTT
D gene: TRBD1; V gene: TRBV19; J gene: TRBJ2-7; clone size: -; CDR3 protein: CASSDGQGDSYEQYF; CDR3 DNA: TGTGCCAGTAGTGATGGACAGGGGGACTCCTACGAGCAGTACTTC
D gene: -; V gene: TRBV20-1; J gene: TRBJ1-5; clone size: -; CDR3 protein: CSASPLGVNNQPQHF; CDR3 DNA: TGCAGTGCTAGTCCCTTGGGAGTGAACAATCAGCCCCAGCATTTT
D gene: TRBD1; V gene: TRBV28; J gene: TRBJ1-1; clone size: few; CDR3 protein: CASSLARTGVKWAFF; CDR3 DNA: TGTGCCAGCAGTTTGGCCAGGACAGGGGTTAAGTGGGCTTTCTTT
D gene: -; V gene: TRBV11-2; J gene: TRBJ1-6; clone size: -; CDR3 protein: CASSRQGIGFNSPLHF; CDR3 DNA: TGTGCCAGCAGCAGGCAGGGCATAGGGTTTAATTCACCCCTCCACTTT
D gene: TRBD1; V gene: TRBV4-1; J gene: TRBJ2-1; clone size: -; CDR3 protein: CASRGTGGYNEQFF; CDR3 DNA: TGCGCCAGCAGGGGGACAGGGGGTTACAATGAGCAGTTCTTC
D gene: TRBD1; V gene: TRBV6-2/TRBV6-3; J gene: TRBJ1-1; clone size: -; CDR3 protein: CASSPQGYMNTEAFF; CDR3 DNA: TGTGCCAGCAGTCCACAGGGGTATATGAACACTGAAGCTTTCTTT
D gene: TRBD1; V gene: TRBV5-8; J gene: TRBJ1-1; clone size: -; CDR3 protein: CASSLVGTGEAFF; CDR3 DNA: TGTGCCAGCAGCTTGGTTGGGACAGGGGAAGCTTTCTTT
D gene: TRBD1; V gene: TRBV5-1; J gene: TRBJ1-4; clone size: -; CDR3 protein: CASSLDLRGEKLFF; CDR3 DNA: TGCGCCAGCAGCTTGGACCTCAGGGGGGAAAAACTGTTTTTT
D gene: TRBD2; V gene: TRBV10-3; J gene: TRBJ2-3; clone size: -; CDR3 protein: CAIKRTSGEDTQYF; CDR3 DNA: TGTGCCATCAAAAGGACTAGCGGAGAAGATACGCAGTATTTT